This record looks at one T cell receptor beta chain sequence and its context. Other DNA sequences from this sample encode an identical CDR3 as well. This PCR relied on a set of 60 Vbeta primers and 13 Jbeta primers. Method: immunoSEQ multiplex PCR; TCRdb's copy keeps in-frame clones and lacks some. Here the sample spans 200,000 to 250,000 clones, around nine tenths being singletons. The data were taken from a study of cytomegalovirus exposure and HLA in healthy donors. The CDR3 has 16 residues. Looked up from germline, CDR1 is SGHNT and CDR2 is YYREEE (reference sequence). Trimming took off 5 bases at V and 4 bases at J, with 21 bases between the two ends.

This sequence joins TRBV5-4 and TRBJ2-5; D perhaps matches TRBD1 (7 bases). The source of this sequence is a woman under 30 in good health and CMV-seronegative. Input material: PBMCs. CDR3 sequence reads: CASSAGLRDSGETQYF. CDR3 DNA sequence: TGTGCCAGCAGTGCGGGGCTGCGGGACAGCGGAGAGACCCAGTACTTC.